The clone carrying this T cell receptor (beta chain) was recorded once. This sample stems from a study of blood T cell repertoires in COVID-19. Study in general: The United States, Italy and Spain provided the acute and convalescent COVID-19 samples. Sources were T cells, B-cell-depleted T cells, or PBMCs; the material itself was cDNA or gDNA.

Authors' methods: Scientists estimated how many nucleated cells there were by amplifying reference gene primers. TCRdb's copy holds only in-frame clones and misses some; the assay was immunoSEQ multiplex PCR. That table furnishes V, J and clone size, whereas the DNA furnished D and trimming. The data hold approximately 350,000 clones, with around 92% observed a single time. The sample consisted of peripheral blood. The sequence was obtained from a woman in her 30s with COVID-19, enrolled during active disease.

The DNA for the CDR3 is TGCGCCAGCAGCCTGGGACTTCTCTCCTACAATGAGCAGTTCTTC. It codes for CASSLGLLSYNEQFF. The rearrangement links TRBV5-1 to TRBJ2-1; D might be TRBD2 (6 bases). Trimming pared 4 bases from V and 0 bases from J, leaving 11 bases between. The CDR3 loop spans 15 amino acids. Per germline, CDR1 SGHRS and CDR2 YFSETQ.